This T cell receptor (beta chain) comes out of a study of radiation and T cells in renal cell carcinoma (dated by TCRdb to 2019 to 2021). In the study overall: In total, about 51 samples underwent TCR beta sequencing: around 25 tumors plus 27 peripheral blood samples. In the approximately 49 samples combined, some 4,100,000 unique CDR3 nucleotide sequences were found, encoding 2 million to 3 million unique CDR3 amino acid sequences. The final blood draw took place at 4 weeks after radiation, the same time as nephrectomy.

Points the paper makes about the study in general: In blood, the top tumor clonotypes increased between baseline and 2 weeks post-radiation and then shrank by 4 weeks, which suggests that tumor-resident clones expanded only transiently. Because pretreatment tumor biopsies were not available, the study could not determine whether clonotypes were already present within the tumor at baseline. The single-armed trial design could not address effects of radiation dose or scheduling on the TCR repertoire. Tracking of blood repertoire dynamics stopped at approximately 4 weeks after treatment, with no follow-up past that point.

About this clone itself: The target of this receptor is not known. No much larger clone is present one base from it, and per-base qualities are unavailable.

Following the manufacturer's recommendations, the immunoSEQ kit was used to generate TCR beta libraries from genomic DNA. For library preparation, a first multiplex PCR was performed with proprietary primers, followed by a second PCR in which unique barcodes were added, and bead cleanups were performed after each round. Each sample batch included a kit-provided positive control reaction and a negative control reaction. The final libraries underwent checking on an Agilent 4200 TapeStation D1000 ScreenTape, volumetric pooling, and quantification by qPCR. An Illumina NextSeq500 fitted with a MidOutput 150-cycle cartridge performed the sequencing, running 156 Read1 cycles and 15 Index1 cycles with the kit's custom primers. The pooled library was loaded at 1.0 pM, with a roughly 22% PhiX control spiked in. Per the source publication's procedure: The vendor-processed data were analyzed in R, and a clonotype was defined as all T cells that share the same CDR3 nucleotide sequence. For clone abundance analyses, frequencies were normalized to the 10,000 most abundant clones per sample. Public T cell clones, which averaged fewer than five per sample, were excluded before analysis. Tumor-enriched and baseline blood-enriched clonotypes were defined by at least a 32-fold difference in abundance between compartments. A beta-binomial differential abundance model was applied to find clonotypes that expanded or contracted between blood time points. The Baroni-Urbani and Buser coefficient was used to measure tumor-blood repertoire similarity, and groups were compared with two-tailed Wilcoxon tests in R. Sourced from immuneACCESS, this table was stored by TCRdb with only in-frame sequences that have V and J called. A share of the clones is absent; for the studies checked, an unresolved V gene accounts for under half, and the remainder has no known explanation. The DNA gave D and trimming, while V, J and clone size come from that table. This sample is represented by 140,000 or so clones; roughly 90% of them were singletons. Around a sixth of the sample is held by the ten biggest clonotypes.

In light of the paper, this sample's time point label describes: blood 4 weeks post-SBRT, at nephrectomy. Explained via the paper, the treatment or condition label denotes: 15 Gy SBRT to primary tumor, nephrectomy 4 weeks later. Samples were obtained from a clinical trial, in which 15 Gy stereotactic body radiation therapy was delivered to primary renal cell carcinomas and nephrectomy was performed 4 weeks later. To follow tumor-enriched clonotypes, serial peripheral blood was collected from radiation-treated patients at baseline and at 2 weeks and 4 weeks after SBRT. Renal cell carcinoma with clear cell pathology was present in all patients. Genomic DNA for TCR sequencing was prepared using the QIAamp DNA Blood Mini Kit (Qiagen). Samples were included in the analyses only if all quality control checks were passed. The germline V gene supplies CDR1 SGHTA and CDR2 FQGNSA. The CDR3, cysteine through phenylalanine, is 12 amino acids long. Only the CDR3 DNA stays, 36 bases, in frame from base 1. V lost 2 bases and J lost 6 bases; the stretch between them is 5 bases long.

This receptor was taken from a woman between 45 and 60 years old with renal cell carcinoma. The chain is made from TRBV7-2 and TRBJ2-1; no D gene can be assigned with confidence. Sequenced material: blood, taken from a patient whose treatment included radiotherapy and nephrectomy. The sequenced DNA: TGTGCCAGCAGCTTAAGAACCAATGAGCAGTTCTTC. Translated, this gives CASSLRTNEQFF.